Given below is one TCR beta chain in context. What it binds is not known. V was cut by 5 bases and J by 0 bases, with 5 bases left in between. CDR3 length: 14 amino acids. The germline V gene has CDR1 SGHTA and CDR2 FQGNSA. TCRdb reprocessed the reads with MiXCR, giving one entry per CDR3 protein. The sample contains about half a million distinct CDR3 sequences, 33% of which appear only once. The data derive from a study of T cell repertoires in cytomegalovirus infection. Study information: Recently described HLA-C-restricted plus well-studied HLA-B-restricted CMV epitopes were used. CMV infection together with matching HLA type was indicated by public TCR beta signatures. General observations from the study: Summed public TCR beta family frequency identified CMV carriers bearing the relevant HLA. The ex vivo response was dominated by HLA-C-restricted CMV-specific TCR beta clonotypes.

The chain is built from TRBV7-2 and TRBJ2-6; D gene uncertain. Here the sequenced sample was cultured PBMCs, taken from culture after CMV antigen stimulation. This sequence was found in a human donor in good health (CMV status not recorded). Some clones in this sample may be carry-over from other donors' samples. CDR3 coding DNA: TGTGCCAGCAGCCAGAACTCTGGGGCCAACGTCCTGACTTTC. It codes for CASSQNSGANVLTF.